The 9 T cell receptor beta chains listed next were all sequenced from one sample in a study of CD8 T cells in ankylosing spondylitis (dated by TCRdb to 2017 to 2019). Receptor libraries were prepared by 5' RACE. For sequencing, an Illumina HiSeq 2500 was employed. TCRdb applied fastp at Q25 and MiXCR to the public reads, then kept only in-frame beta chains. Under each unique CDR3 protein, matching rows form one entry showing the most common genes and DNA. The sample yields some 220,000 distinct CDR3 sequences; less than 9.5% were counted once. Clones ranked in the top ten supply around 4.9% of the sample. The sample taken for sequencing was blood, either unsorted or a sorted T cell fraction (not recorded which). All receptors derive from a female donor with ankylosing spondylitis or in good health (not recorded which).

This clonotype was seen a few times. This chain links TRBV12-3 or TRBV12-4 with TRBJ2-7; TRBD1 agrees at 8 bases. Losses at the gene ends were 2 bases for V and 6 bases for J; bases not matched to a gene: 3. The CDR3 covers 13 residues. CDR3 amino acids: CASSLKTGVEQYF. The CDR3 nucleotides read TGTGCCAGCAGTTTAAAGACAGGGGTCGAGCAGTACTTC.

This clonotype was counted ten times or more. The V and J genes are TRBV7-2 and TRBJ2-7, with TRBD1 matching over 7 bases. Trimming at V came to 1 base and at J to 3 bases, leaving 6 bases not matched to a gene. The germline V gene encodes CDR1 SGHTA and CDR2 FQGNSA. The CDR3 totals 15 residues. The CDR3 DNA reads TGTGCCAGCAGCTTAGGACAGGGCTCCCTCTACGAGCAGTACTTC. This encodes CASSLGQGSLYEQYF.

In regard to this clonotype: This clone may be a read error of a much larger clone one base away. This chain connects TRBV6-2 or TRBV6-3 to TRBJ1-2; D not resolved. Germline loops: CDR1 MNHEY, CDR2 SVGEGT. The V and J ends lost 6 bases and 8 bases respectively, with 16 bases between them. CDR3 length: 13 amino acids. This CDR3 reads CASRPRSKWGYTF. For the CDR3, the DNA is TGTGCCAGCAGACCTCGTAGCAAGTGGGGCTACACCTTC.

This clonotype was observed many times. The chain is built from TRBV12-5 and TRBJ2-1; 7 positions agree with TRBD2. The trim removed 8 bases at V and 8 bases at J, leaving 12 bases unmatched. CDR3 size: 14 residues. Germline CDR1 and CDR2: LGHNT and FRNRAP. CDR3 bases: TGTGCTAGTAGGCTGGCGGGAGATACGTATGAGCAGTTCTTC. Translating gives CASRLAGDTYEQFF.

This clonotype was observed at least ten times. The chain is built from TRBV7-2 and TRBJ2-2; 7 bases map to TRBD1. V dropped 3 bases and J dropped 1; count of bases not matched to a gene: 8. Germline V gives CDR1 SGHTA, CDR2 FQGNSA. The CDR3 runs to 17 residues. CDR3 bases: TGTGCCAGCAGCTTCGAAGTTGGGACAGTGAACACCGGGGAGCTGTTTTTT. This codes for CASSFEVGTVNTGELFF.

This clonotype was counted at least ten times. The gene calls are TRBV7-3 and TRBJ2-1; no firm D call. The CDR3 consists of 15 residues. Germline lookup yields CDR1 SGHTA and CDR2 FQGTGA. V lost 3 bases and J lost 0, with 9 bases in between. CDR3 amino acids: CASSFSGNSYNEQFF. CDR3 nucleotides: TGTGCCAGCAGCTTTTCAGGAAACTCCTACAATGAGCAGTTCTTC.

This clonotype has at least ten counts. This chain uses TRBV5-5 with TRBJ2-5; TRBD2 might be the D (6 bases). CDR3 length: 14 amino acids. V was trimmed by 1 base and J by 5 bases, leaving 12 bases between them. The germline gives CDR1 SGHKS, CDR2 YYEKEE (reference sequence). The CDR3 region is CASSLTGGRETQYF. The CDR3 DNA sequence: TGTGCCAGCAGCTTGACCGGGGGACGGGAGACCCAGTACTTC.

This clonotype was observed a handful of times. This chain joins TRBV5-6 and TRBJ2-7; tentative D call: TRBD2 (5 bases). The length of the CDR3 is 14 residues. Trimming left V 4 bases short and J 5 bases short, with 16 bases between. Germline values: CDR1 SGHDT, CDR2 YYEEEE. CDR3 sequence: CASSPNAGKHEQYF. DNA for the CDR3: TGTGCCAGCAGCCCGAATGCCGGGAAACACGAGCAGTACTTC.

As concerns this clonotype: A much larger clone lies one base from this, so it may be a read error. The gene calls are TRBV5-1 and TRBJ2-3; D is unresolved. Looked up from germline, CDR1 is SGHRS and CDR2 is YFSETQ. The CDR3 has 14 amino acids. CDR3 DNA: TGCGCCAGCAGCTTGAGGGCCCCCGAGGATACGGAGTATTTT. This translates into CASSLRAPEDTEYF.